The rows below give T cell receptor beta chains drawn from one sample of a study of siplizumab effects on memory and regulatory T cells. This table comes from immunoSEQ multiplex PCR, and its TCRdb copy is limited to in-frame clones, with some not included. Of about 100,000 clones listed, about 91% are singletons. The sample was CD4+ T cells sorted from blood. The receptor set was obtained from a human donor in good health. The CDR3 runs from the conserved cysteine through the conserved F or W. D genes are given only for firm matches. Only part of the rows carry a size: once, few, many, or a class if the clone is expanded.

v_call	clone_size	d_call	j_call	cdr3_aa	cdr3_nt
TRBV29-1	.	.	TRBJ2-1	CSVVPRGSYNEQFF	TGCAGCGTTGTCCCCAGGGGCTCCTACAATGAGCAGTTCTTC
TRBV19	.	.	TRBJ1-4	CASSQTSRGEKLFF	TGTGCCAGTAGCCAAACTTCGAGGGGGGAAAAACTGTTTTTT
TRBV7-3	.	.	TRBJ1-5	CASSLTTGGPQHF	TGTGCCAGCAGCTTAACGACGGGAGGGCCCCAGCATTTT
TRBV6-5	.	.	TRBJ1-3	CAARARYSGNTIYF	TGTGCCGCACGAGCCAGGTACTCTGGAAACACCATATATTTT
TRBV2	.	.	TRBJ1-2	CASRDVWGFRDYGYTF	TGTGCCAGCAGGGACGTGTGGGGATTTAGAGACTATGGCTACACCTTC
TRBV6-4	.	.	TRBJ2-1	CASSALTSGDNEQFF	TGTGCCAGCAGTGCCTTGACATCGGGCGACAATGAGCAGTTCTTC
TRBV10-1	.	.	TRBJ2-3	CASSDRGEGTDTQYF	TGCGCCAGCAGTGACCGGGGAGAGGGGACAGATACGCAGTATTTT
TRBV5-4	.	.	TRBJ2-3	CASSLFGGTDTQYF	TGTGCCAGCAGCTTATTCGGGGGCACAGATACGCAGTATTTT
TRBV29-1	.	.	TRBJ1-6	CSVETESNSPLHF	TGCAGCGTTGAAACAGAGTCAAATTCACCCCTCCACTTT
TRBV28	.	TRBD1	TRBJ1-1	CASSPSGQGANTEAFF	TGTGCCAGCAGTCCCTCGGGACAGGGGGCGAACACTGAAGCTTTCTTT
TRBV2	once	.	TRBJ1-1	CASRVGSTEAFF	TGTGCCAGCAGGGTCGGGAGCACTGAAGCTTTCTTT
TRBV25-1	.	.	TRBJ1-2	CASGPAGQSYGYTF	TGTGCCAGCGGACCCGCTGGACAGTCCTATGGCTACACCTTC
TRBV28	once	.	TRBJ1-2	CASSWGGRGYTF	TGTGCCAGCAGTTGGGGGGGAAGAGGCTACACCTTC
TRBV19	.	.	TRBJ1-1	CASSIRTAEAFF	TGTGCCAGTAGTATACGGACAGCAGAAGCTTTCTTT
TRBV5-1	.	TRBD1	TRBJ2-7	CASQLGGTASYEQYF	TGCGCCAGTCAGCTGGGTGGGACAGCGAGCTACGAGCAGTACTTC
TRBV4-2	.	.	TRBJ1-1	CASSRIVRGLNTEAFF	TGTGCCAGCAGCCGAATAGTTAGAGGCCTGAACACTGAAGCTTTCTTT
TRBV5-6	few	TRBD1	TRBJ2-3	CASSFWLGQTTDTQYF	TGTGCCAGCAGCTTTTGGTTGGGACAGACCACAGATACGCAGTATTTT
TRBV28	few	.	TRBJ1-3	CASSPDRSLSSGNTIYF	TGTGCCAGCAGCCCGGACAGATCCTTATCCTCTGGAAACACCATATATTTT
TRBV18	once	TRBD2	TRBJ2-3	CASSRGLAGTDTQYF	TGTGCCAGCTCACGCGGACTAGCGGGCACAGATACGCAGTATTTT
TRBV6-5	.	.	TRBJ2-7	CASSYRGTSSYEQYF	TGTGCCAGCAGTTACCGCGGTACTAGCTCCTACGAGCAGTACTTC
TRBV28	once	TRBD2	TRBJ2-7	CASSFQFSTSGGASYEQYF	TGTGCCAGCAGTTTCCAATTCTCGACTAGCGGGGGTGCCTCCTACGAGCAGTACTTC
TRBV10-3	.	.	TRBJ2-1	CAISVRDEQFF	TGTGCCATCAGTGTCAGGGATGAGCAGTTCTTC
TRBV18	once	TRBD1	TRBJ2-7	CASSTTQGDYEQYF	TGTGCCAGCTCAACAACACAGGGGGATTACGAGCAGTACTTC
TRBV20-1	.	.	TRBJ1-2	CSARLAAGYTF	TGCAGTGCTAGGTTAGCGGCGGGCTACACCTTC
TRBV9	.	TRBD1	TRBJ1-2	CASSATGVGYTF	TGTGCCAGCAGCGCGACAGGGGTGGGCTACACCTTC
TRBV7-2	.	TRBD1	TRBJ1-1	CASSRTGGSSEAFF	TGTGCCAGCAGCCGAACAGGGGGCAGTTCTGAAGCTTTCTTT
TRBV7-2	.	.	TRBJ2-7	CASSLWGGPFSEQYF	TGTGCCAGCAGCTTATGGGGGGGGCCCTTCAGCGAGCAGTACTTC
TRBV25-1	.	TRBD1	TRBJ1-6	CASSGQAHPYNSPLHF	TGTGCCAGCTCGGGACAGGCGCACCCTTATAATTCACCCCTCCACTTT
TRBV18	.	TRBD2	TRBJ2-2	CASSTGGNTGELFF	TGTGCCAGCTCGACGGGGGGGAACACCGGGGAGCTGTTTTTT
TRBV7-9	.	.	TRBJ1-3	CASARVGGNTIYF	TGTGCCAGCGCCAGGGTTGGTGGAAACACCATATATTTT
TRBV6-1	.	.	TRBJ1-1	CATWATGNTEAFF	TGTGCCACGTGGGCGACGGGAAACACTGAAGCTTTCTTT
TRBV7-9	.	.	TRBJ1-3	CASSPRTAGNTIYF	TGTGCCAGCAGCCCTCGGACGGCTGGAAACACCATATATTTT
TRBV14	.	TRBD2	TRBJ2-7	CASSQASGLLYEQYF	TGTGCCAGCAGCCAGGCATCGGGACTACTCTACGAGCAGTACTTC
TRBV7-6	.	.	TRBJ2-1	CASSLSDNEQFF	TGTGCCAGCAGCTTAAGCGACAATGAGCAGTTCTTC
TRBV11-2	.	.	TRBJ2-1	CASSSTSWDFYEQFF	TGTGCCAGCAGCTCAACTAGCTGGGATTTCTATGAGCAGTTCTTC
TRBV7-9	.	TRBD1	TRBJ1-2	CASSSNPGQGHGYTF	TGTGCCAGCAGTTCAAACCCGGGACAGGGACATGGCTACACCTTC
TRBV7-2	.	TRBD1	TRBJ1-5	CASSLETGDQPQHF	TGTGCCAGCAGCTTAGAAACAGGGGACCAGCCCCAGCATTTT
TRBV11-2	.	.	TRBJ2-7	CASSLIWPEQYF	TGTGCCAGCAGCTTGATATGGCCCGAGCAGTACTTC
TRBV7-2	once	.	TRBJ1-1	CASSFVSGGPTEAFF	TGTGCCAGCAGCTTCGTGTCGGGAGGGCCGACTGAAGCTTTCTTT
TRBV27	.	TRBD1	TRBJ1-4	CASSQGGGEKLFF	TGTGCCAGCAGCCAGGGGGGAGGTGAAAAACTGTTTTTT
TRBV2	.	.	TRBJ1-6	CASSGQSNSPLHF	TGTGCCAGCAGTGGCCAATCTAATTCACCCCTCCACTTT
TRBV30	.	TRBD2	TRBJ2-3	CAWSVGGASTDTQYF	TGTGCCTGGAGTGTCGGGGGGGCCTCCACAGATACGCAGTATTTT
TRBV6-5	once	TRBD1	TRBJ2-7	CASSYSGQSTYEQYF	TGTGCCAGCAGTTACTCGGGACAGTCAACCTACGAGCAGTACTTC
TRBV5-1	.	.	TRBJ1-4	CASSLGGFTTTNEKLFF	TGCGCCAGCAGCTTGGGGGGTTTTACGACAACTAATGAAAAACTGTTTTTT
TRBV7-3	.	TRBD2	TRBJ2-3	CASSLRSGGAGDTQYF	TGTGCCAGCAGCTTACGTAGCGGGGGGGCTGGAGATACGCAGTATTTT
TRBV29-1	.	.	TRBJ1-1	CSAQGNTEAFF	TGCAGCGCTCAGGGGAACACTGAAGCTTTCTTT